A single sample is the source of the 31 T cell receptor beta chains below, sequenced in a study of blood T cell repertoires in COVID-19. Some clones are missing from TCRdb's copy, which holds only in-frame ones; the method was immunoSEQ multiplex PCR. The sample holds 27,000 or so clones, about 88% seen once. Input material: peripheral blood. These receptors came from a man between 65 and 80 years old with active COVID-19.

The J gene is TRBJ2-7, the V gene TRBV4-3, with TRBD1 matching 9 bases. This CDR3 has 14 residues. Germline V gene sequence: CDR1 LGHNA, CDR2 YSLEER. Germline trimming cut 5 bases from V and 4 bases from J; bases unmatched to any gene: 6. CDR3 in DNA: TGCGCCAGCAGCTTCGGGACAGGGTCATACGAGCAGTACTTC. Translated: CASSFGTGSYEQYF.

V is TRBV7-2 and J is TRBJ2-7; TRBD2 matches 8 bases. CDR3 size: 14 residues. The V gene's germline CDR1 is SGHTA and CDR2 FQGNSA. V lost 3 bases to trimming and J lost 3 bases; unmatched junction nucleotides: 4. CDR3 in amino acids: CASSLMGLVYEQYF. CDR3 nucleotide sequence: TGTGCCAGCAGCTTGATGGGACTAGTCTACGAGCAGTACTTC.

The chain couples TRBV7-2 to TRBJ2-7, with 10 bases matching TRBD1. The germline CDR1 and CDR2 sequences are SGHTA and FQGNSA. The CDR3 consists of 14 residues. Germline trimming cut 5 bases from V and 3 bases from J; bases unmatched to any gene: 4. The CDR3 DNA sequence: TGTGCCAGCAGCCCCCGGACAGGGGGCTACGAGCAGTACTTC. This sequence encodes CASSPRTGGYEQYF.

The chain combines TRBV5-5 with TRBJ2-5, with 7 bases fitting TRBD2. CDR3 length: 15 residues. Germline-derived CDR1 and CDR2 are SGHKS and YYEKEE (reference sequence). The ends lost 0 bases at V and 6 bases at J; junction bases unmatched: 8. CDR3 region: CASSLEAAGWQTQYF. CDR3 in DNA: TGTGCCAGCAGCTTGGAGGCAGCGGGGTGGCAGACCCAGTACTTC. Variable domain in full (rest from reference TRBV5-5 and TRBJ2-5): DAGVTQSPTHLIKTRGQQVTLRCSPISGHKSVSWYQQVLGQGPQFIFQYYEKEERGRGNFPDRFSARQFPNYSSELNVNALLLGDSALYLCASSLEAAGWQTQYFGPGTRLLVL.

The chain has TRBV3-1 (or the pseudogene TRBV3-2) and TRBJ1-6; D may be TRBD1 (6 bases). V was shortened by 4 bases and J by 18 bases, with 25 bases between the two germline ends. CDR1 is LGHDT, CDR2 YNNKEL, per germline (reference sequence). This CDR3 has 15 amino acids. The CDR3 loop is CASSPRGDRPSLGHF. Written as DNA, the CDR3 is TGTGCCAGCAGCCCTCGTGGCGACAGGCCATCCCTTGGCCACTTT.

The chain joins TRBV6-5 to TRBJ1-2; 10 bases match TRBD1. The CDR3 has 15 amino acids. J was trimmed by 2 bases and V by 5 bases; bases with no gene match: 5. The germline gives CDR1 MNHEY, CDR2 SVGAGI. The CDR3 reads CASSRRGQGNYGYTF. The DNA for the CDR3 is TGTGCCAGCAGTCGCCGGGGACAGGGGAACTATGGCTACACCTTC.

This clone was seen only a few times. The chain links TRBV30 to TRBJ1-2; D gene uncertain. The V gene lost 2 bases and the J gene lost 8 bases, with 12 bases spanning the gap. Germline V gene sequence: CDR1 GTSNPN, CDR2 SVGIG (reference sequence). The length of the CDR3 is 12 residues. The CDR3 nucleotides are TGTGCCTGGAGTCTGGTCCAGGCGGGCTACACCTTC. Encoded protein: CAWSLVQAGYTF.

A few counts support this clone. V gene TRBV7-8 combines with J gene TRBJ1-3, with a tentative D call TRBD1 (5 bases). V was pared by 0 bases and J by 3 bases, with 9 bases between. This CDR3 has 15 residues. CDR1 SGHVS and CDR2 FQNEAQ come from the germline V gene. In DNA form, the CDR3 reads TGTGCCAGCAGCTTAGCGCGGAGGGGTGGAAACACCATATATTTT. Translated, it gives CASSLARRGGNTIYF.

CDR3 amino acids: CASSPGGTPLSEQYF. CDR3 bases: TGTGCCAGCAGCCCGGGCGGGACTCCTCTCTCCGAGCAGTACTTC. This rearrangement joins TRBV7-2 to TRBJ2-7, with D possibly being TRBD2 (6 bases). V gave up 5 bases and J gave up 6 bases, with 20 bases separating them. This CDR3 is built from 15 residues. Germline CDR1 is SGHTA and CDR2 is FQGNSA.

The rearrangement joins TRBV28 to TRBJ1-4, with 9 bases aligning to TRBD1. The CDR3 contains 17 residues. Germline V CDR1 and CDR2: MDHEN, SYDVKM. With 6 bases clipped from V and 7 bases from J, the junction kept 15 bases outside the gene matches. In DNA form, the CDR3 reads TGTGCCAGCAGCCCATCGTCGGGACAGGGTAGTGTTGAAAAACTGTTTTTT. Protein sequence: CASSPSSGQGSVEKLFF.

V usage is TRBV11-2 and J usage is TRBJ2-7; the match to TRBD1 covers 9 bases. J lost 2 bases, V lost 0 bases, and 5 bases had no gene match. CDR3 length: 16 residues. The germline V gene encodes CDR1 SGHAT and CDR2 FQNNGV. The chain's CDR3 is CASSLEAGTGTYEQYF. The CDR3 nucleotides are TGTGCCAGCAGCTTAGAAGCCGGGACAGGGACCTACGAGCAGTACTTC.

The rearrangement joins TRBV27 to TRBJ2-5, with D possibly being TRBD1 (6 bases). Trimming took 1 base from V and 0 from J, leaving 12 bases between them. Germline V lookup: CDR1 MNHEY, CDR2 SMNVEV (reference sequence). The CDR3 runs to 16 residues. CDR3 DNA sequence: TGTGCCAGCAGTTTATTTGGGGGCGGGTACCAAGAGACCCAGTACTTC. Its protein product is CASSLFGGGYQETQYF.

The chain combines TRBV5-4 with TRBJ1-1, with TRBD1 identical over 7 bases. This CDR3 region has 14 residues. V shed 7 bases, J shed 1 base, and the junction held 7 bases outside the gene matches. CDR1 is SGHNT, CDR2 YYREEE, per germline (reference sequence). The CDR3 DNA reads TGTGCCAGCGCTACGACAGGGACGAACACTGAAGCTTTCTTT. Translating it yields CASATTGTNTEAFF. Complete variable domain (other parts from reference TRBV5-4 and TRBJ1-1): ETGVTQSPTHLIKTRGQQVTLRCSSQSGHNTVSWYQQALGQGPQFIFQYYREEENGRGNFPPRFSGLQFPNYSSELNVNALELDDSALYLCASATTGTNTEAFFGQGTRLTVV.

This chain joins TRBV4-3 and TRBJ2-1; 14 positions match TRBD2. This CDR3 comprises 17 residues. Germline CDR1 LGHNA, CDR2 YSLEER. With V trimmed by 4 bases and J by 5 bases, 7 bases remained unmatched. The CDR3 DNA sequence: TGCGCCAGCAGCCGAAATAGACTAGCGGGGGGGGACAATGAGCAGTTCTTC. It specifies CASSRNRLAGGDNEQFF.

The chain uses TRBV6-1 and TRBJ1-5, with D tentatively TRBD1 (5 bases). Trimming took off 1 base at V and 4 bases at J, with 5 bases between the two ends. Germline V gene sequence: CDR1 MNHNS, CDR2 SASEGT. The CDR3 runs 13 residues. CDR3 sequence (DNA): TGTGCCAGCAGTGAAGACAGGAATCAGCCCCAGCATTTT. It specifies CASSEDRNQPQHF.

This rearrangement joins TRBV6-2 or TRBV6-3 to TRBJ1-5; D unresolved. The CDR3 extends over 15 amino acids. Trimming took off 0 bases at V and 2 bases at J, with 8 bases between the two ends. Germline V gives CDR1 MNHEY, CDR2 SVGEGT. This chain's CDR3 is CASSYSSRGNQPQHF. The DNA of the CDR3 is TGTGCCAGCAGTTACTCGAGCCGGGGCAATCAGCCCCAGCATTTT.

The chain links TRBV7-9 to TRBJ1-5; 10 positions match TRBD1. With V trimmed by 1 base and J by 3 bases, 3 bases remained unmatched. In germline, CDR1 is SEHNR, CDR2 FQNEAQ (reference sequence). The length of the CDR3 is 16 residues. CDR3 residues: CASSLVGQGNNQPQHF. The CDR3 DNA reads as TGTGCCAGCAGCTTAGTGGGACAGGGGAACAATCAGCCCCAGCATTTT.

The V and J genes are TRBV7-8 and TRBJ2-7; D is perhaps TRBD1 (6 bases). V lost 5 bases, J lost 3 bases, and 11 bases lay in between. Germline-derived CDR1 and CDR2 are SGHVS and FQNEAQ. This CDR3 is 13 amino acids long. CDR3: CASSRGHLYEQYF. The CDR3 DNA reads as TGTGCCAGCAGCAGGGGACACCTCTACGAGCAGTACTTC.

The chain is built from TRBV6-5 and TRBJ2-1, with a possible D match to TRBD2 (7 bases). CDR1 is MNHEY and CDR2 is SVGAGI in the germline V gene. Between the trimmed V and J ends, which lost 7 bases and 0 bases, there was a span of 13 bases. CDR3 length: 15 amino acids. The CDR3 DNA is TGTGCCAGCAACAGCGGGACAAGCTCCTACAATGAGCAGTTCTTC. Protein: CASNSGTSSYNEQFF.

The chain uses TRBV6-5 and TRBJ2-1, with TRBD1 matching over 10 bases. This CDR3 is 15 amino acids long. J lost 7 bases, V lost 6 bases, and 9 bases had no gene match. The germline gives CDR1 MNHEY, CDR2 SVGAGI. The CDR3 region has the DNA TGTGCCAGCAGCGCCGGGACAGGGGTGGAAAATGAGCAGTTCTTC. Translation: CASSAGTGVENEQFF.

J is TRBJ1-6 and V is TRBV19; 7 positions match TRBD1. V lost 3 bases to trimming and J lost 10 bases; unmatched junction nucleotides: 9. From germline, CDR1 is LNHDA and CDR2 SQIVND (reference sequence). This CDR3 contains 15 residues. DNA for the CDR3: TGTGCCAGTAGTATCGACAGTCAAGGGGGCTCACCCCTCCACTTT. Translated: CASSIDSQGGSPLHF.

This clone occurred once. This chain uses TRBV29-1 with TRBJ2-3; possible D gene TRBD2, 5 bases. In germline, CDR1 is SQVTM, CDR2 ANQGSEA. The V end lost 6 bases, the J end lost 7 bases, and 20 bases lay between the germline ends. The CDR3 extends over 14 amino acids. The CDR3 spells CSVNTRQDSNTQYF. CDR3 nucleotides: TGCAGCGTGAACACTCGGCAGGACTCCAATACGCAGTATTTT.

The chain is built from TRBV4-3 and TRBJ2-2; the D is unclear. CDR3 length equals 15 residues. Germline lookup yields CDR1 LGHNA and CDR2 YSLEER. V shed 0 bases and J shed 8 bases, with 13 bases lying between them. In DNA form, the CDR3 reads TGCGCCAGCAGCCAAGATCGGTCTTTATGGGGGGAGCTGTTTTTT. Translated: CASSQDRSLWGELFF.

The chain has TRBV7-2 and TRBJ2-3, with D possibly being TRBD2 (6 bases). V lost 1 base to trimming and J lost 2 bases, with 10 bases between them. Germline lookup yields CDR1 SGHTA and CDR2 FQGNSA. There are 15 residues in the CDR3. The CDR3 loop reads CASSLGVADTDTQYF. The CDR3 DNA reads TGTGCCAGCAGCTTAGGGGTAGCGGACACAGATACGCAGTATTTT.

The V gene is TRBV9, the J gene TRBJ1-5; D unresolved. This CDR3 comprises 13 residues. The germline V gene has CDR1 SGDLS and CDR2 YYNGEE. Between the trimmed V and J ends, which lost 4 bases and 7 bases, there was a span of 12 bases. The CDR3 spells CASSPGTGQPQHF. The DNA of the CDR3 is TGTGCCAGCAGCCCAGGTACGGGGCAGCCCCAGCATTTT.

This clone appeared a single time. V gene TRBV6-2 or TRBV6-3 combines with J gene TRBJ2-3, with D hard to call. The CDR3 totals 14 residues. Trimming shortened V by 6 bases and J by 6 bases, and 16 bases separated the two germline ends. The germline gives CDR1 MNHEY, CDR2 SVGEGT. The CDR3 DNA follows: TGTGCCAGCAGCCGGGCAGCTGCCAGGGATACGCAGTATTTT. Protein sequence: CASSRAAARDTQYF.

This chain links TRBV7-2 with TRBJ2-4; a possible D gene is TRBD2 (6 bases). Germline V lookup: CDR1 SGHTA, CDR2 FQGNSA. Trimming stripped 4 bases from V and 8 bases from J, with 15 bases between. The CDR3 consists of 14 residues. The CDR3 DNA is TGTGCCAGCAGCTCGGGACTCACCGGGGACATTCAGTACTTC. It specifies CASSSGLTGDIQYF.

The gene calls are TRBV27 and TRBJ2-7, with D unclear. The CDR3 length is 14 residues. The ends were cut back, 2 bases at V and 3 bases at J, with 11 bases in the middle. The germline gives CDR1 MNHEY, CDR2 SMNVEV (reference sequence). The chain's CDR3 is CASSLGTAVYEQYF. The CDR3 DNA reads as TGTGCCAGCAGTTTAGGCACAGCTGTCTACGAGCAGTACTTC.

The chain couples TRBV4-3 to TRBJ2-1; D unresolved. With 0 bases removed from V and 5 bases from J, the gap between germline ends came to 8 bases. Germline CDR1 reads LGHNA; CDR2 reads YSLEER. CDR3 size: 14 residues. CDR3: CASSQDRVDNEQFF. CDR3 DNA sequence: TGCGCCAGCAGCCAAGATCGGGTGGACAATGAGCAGTTCTTC.

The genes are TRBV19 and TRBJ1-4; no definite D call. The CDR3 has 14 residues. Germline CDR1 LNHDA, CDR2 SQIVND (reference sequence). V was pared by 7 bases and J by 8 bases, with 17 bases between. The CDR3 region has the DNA TGTGCCAGTAAGCGGGCGGAGGGAGGAGAAAAACTGTTTTTT. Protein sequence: CASKRAEGGEKLFF.

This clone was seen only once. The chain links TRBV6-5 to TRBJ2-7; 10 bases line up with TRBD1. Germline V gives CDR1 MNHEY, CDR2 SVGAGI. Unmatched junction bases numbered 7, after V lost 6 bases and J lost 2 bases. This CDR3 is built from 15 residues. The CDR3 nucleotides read TGTGCCAGCAGAATCGGCGGGACAGGGGCCTACGAGCAGTACTTC. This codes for CASRIGGTGAYEQYF.